This is a list of T cell receptor beta chains from one sample in a study of shared clonotypes between healthy human individuals. The assay was immunoSEQ multiplex PCR, and TCRdb's table has in-frame clones only and misses some. The table includes 450,000 to 500,000 clones, 76% detected once. Input material: PBMCs. Receptor source: a woman in her forties in good health. Some clones in this sample may be carry-over from other donors' samples. Each CDR3 is given with its conserved first and last residue. The D gene is left open where the match is weak. The size of a clone is reported for some rows only, either as once, few or many, or as a class for expanded clones.

J gene,D gene,clone size,V gene,CDR3 protein,CDR3 DNA
TRBJ2-1,TRBD1,NA,TRBV5-1,CASSLAGTDNEQFF,TGCGCCAGCAGCTTGGCCGGGACAGACAATGAGCAGTTCTTC
TRBJ2-5,NA,NA,TRBV30,CAWSNRGLETQYF,TGTGCCTGGAGTAACCGGGGCCTAGAGACCCAGTACTTC
TRBJ2-7,NA,NA,TRBV7-8,CASSLSQSYEQYF,TGTGCCAGCAGCTTATCACAGTCCTACGAGCAGTACTTC
TRBJ2-2,TRBD1,NA,TRBV5-1,CASSPGTGIGELFF,TGCGCCAGCAGCCCCGGGACAGGTATCGGGGAGCTGTTTTTT
TRBJ1-5,TRBD1,NA,TRBV7-8,CASSLWTGSGQPQHF,TGTGCCAGCAGCTTATGGACAGGGTCAGGTCAGCCCCAGCATTTT
TRBJ2-5,TRBD2,NA,TRBV5-1,CASSPRLAGGLVETQYF,TGCGCCAGCAGCCCGAGACTAGCGGGAGGGTTAGTGGAGACCCAGTACTTC
TRBJ2-3,NA,few,TRBV2,CASSDRTSTDTQYF,TGTGCCAGCAGTGATCGAACCTCCACAGATACGCAGTATTTT
TRBJ2-3,TRBD1,NA,TRBV7-2,CASSLWTGVTDTQYF,TGTGCCAGCAGCTTGTGGACAGGGGTCACAGATACGCAGTATTTT
TRBJ2-7,NA,NA,TRBV7-2,CASSLGPRSEQYF,TGTGCCAGCAGCTTGGGACCTCGGTCCGAGCAGTACTTC
TRBJ1-4,NA,NA,TRBV27,CASSSYRGGNEKLFF,TGTGCCAGCAGTTCCTACCGGGGGGGAAATGAAAAACTGTTTTTT
TRBJ2-5,NA,NA,TRBV11-2,CASSLGRQETQYF,TGTGCCAGCAGCTTAGGTCGCCAAGAGACCCAGTACTTC
TRBJ2-5,NA,NA,TRBV6-1,CASSDQATSPETQYF,TGTGCCAGCAGTGATCAGGCTACCTCCCCAGAGACCCAGTACTTC
TRBJ2-4,TRBD1,NA,TRBV27,CASRLKGGQGIFSAKNIQYF,TGTGCCAGCCGATTAAAGGGGGGACAGGGAATTTTTAGCGCCAAAAACATTCAGTACTTC
TRBJ1-2,NA,few,TRBV2,CASSGRNYGYTF,TGTGCCAGCAGCGGGAGAAACTATGGCTACACCTTC
TRBJ2-6,NA,NA,TRBV5-6,CASSLAGGSGANVLTF,TGTGCCAGCAGCTTGGCCGGGGGCTCTGGGGCCAACGTCCTGACTTTC
TRBJ2-7,NA,NA,TRBV15,CATSRDRTEYEQYF,TGTGCCACCAGCAGAGATAGGACGGAGTACGAGCAGTACTTC
TRBJ2-3,TRBD1,NA,TRBV7-9,CASSPGQSTDTQYF,TGTGCCAGCAGCCCGGGACAGAGCACAGATACGCAGTATTTT
TRBJ2-3,TRBD2,NA,TRBV10-2,CASSNSGRGTDTQYF,TGCGCCAGCAGTAATAGCGGGAGGGGCACAGATACGCAGTATTTT
TRBJ1-1,NA,NA,TRBV19,CASSIGHRMNTEAFF,TGTGCCAGTAGTATAGGTCACAGAATGAACACTGAAGCTTTCTTT
TRBJ2-3,TRBD1,NA,TRBV7-9,CASRDRGPDNTDTQYF,TGTGCCAGCAGGGACAGGGGGCCTGACAACACAGATACGCAGTATTTT
TRBJ1-3,NA,NA,TRBV4-2,CASSHGRGSGNTIYF,TGTGCCAGCAGCCACGGACGGGGCTCTGGAAACACCATATATTTT
TRBJ1-1,NA,NA,TRBV11-2,CASSLFDTHYTEAFF,TGTGCCAGCAGCTTGTTCGATACCCACTACACTGAAGCTTTCTTT
TRBJ2-7,TRBD1,once,TRBV27,CASSLSTGYSYEQYF,TGTGCCAGCAGTTTATCGACAGGGTACTCCTACGAGCAGTACTTC
TRBJ2-5,NA,few,TRBV5-1,CASSPYFEETQYF,TGCGCCAGCAGCCCCTACTTCGAAGAGACCCAGTACTTC
TRBJ2-7,TRBD2,NA,TRBV28,CASSLGGSRDEQYF,TGTGCCAGCAGTTTAGGCGGGAGTCGGGACGAGCAGTACTTC
TRBJ2-7,TRBD2,NA,TRBV4-1,CASSQTTSGSLYEQYF,TGCGCCAGCAGCCAAACCACTAGCGGGAGTCTGTACGAGCAGTACTTC
TRBJ2-5,TRBD2,NA,TRBV27,CASSLLAGGLRETQYF,TGTGCCAGCAGTTTACTAGCGGGAGGGCTGCGGGAGACCCAGTACTTC
TRBJ2-7,TRBD2,NA,TRBV5-4,CASSTGTSGYEQYF,TGTGCCAGCAGTACCGGGACTAGCGGTTACGAGCAGTACTTC
TRBJ2-7,NA,few,TRBV10-1,CASSPRAMGEQYF,TGCGCCAGCAGTCCCCGGGCCATGGGGGAGCAGTACTTC
TRBJ2-6,TRBD1,NA,TRBV5-1,CASSPQGTGANVLTF,TGCGCCAGCAGCCCACAGGGGACTGGGGCCAACGTCCTGACTTTC
TRBJ1-4,NA,NA,TRBV28,CASSSPAGVKLFF,TGTGCCAGCAGTTCACCGGCGGGGGTTAAACTGTTTTTT
TRBJ2-1,NA,NA,TRBV11-2,CASSPDSLTYNEQFF,TGTGCCAGCAGCCCGGACAGTTTAACCTACAATGAGCAGTTCTTC
TRBJ2-3,TRBD2,NA,TRBV9,CASSLTSGRSDTQYF,TGTGCCAGCAGTTTGACTAGCGGGAGGTCAGATACGCAGTATTTT
TRBJ1-2,NA,NA,TRBV5-1,CASSPGPSGGYTF,TGCGCCAGCAGCCCGGGCCCCTCGGGTGGCTACACCTTC
TRBJ1-1,NA,few,TRBV10-1,CASSGEPSGNTEAFF,TGCGCCAGCAGTGGCGAGCCCTCCGGGAACACTGAAGCTTTCTTT
TRBJ2-7,NA,NA,TRBV30,CAWSVGTLKRDEQYF,TGTGCCTGGAGTGTAGGGACACTCAAGCGGGACGAGCAGTACTTC
TRBJ2-1,TRBD2,NA,TRBV7-9,CASRKRLAGANHNEQFF,TGTGCCAGCAGGAAACGACTAGCGGGTGCAAACCACAATGAGCAGTTCTTC
TRBJ1-4,TRBD1,few,TRBV5-8,CASSLVGQGATNEKLFF,TGTGCCAGCAGCCTGGTTGGACAGGGGGCAACTAATGAAAAACTGTTTTTT
TRBJ2-3,TRBD2,NA,TRBV19,CASSFPPGGAGGTDTQYF,TGTGCCAGTAGTTTCCCCCCCGGGGGAGCGGGGGGCACAGATACGCAGTATTTT
TRBJ2-2,NA,NA,TRBV5-1,CASSVDGPNTGELFF,TGCGCCAGCAGCGTGGACGGACCGAACACCGGGGAGCTGTTTTTT
TRBJ1-1,NA,NA,TRBV4-1,CASRPGTFNTEAFF,TGCGCCAGCAGACCAGGGACCTTCAACACTGAAGCTTTCTTT
TRBJ2-5,NA,few,TRBV7-9,CASSLVETQYF,TGTGCCAGCAGCTTAGTGGAGACCCAGTACTTC
TRBJ2-7,NA,NA,TRBV7-3,CASSLGRTYEQYF,TGTGCCAGCAGCTTAGGACGGACCTACGAGCAGTACTTC
TRBJ2-3,TRBD1,NA,TRBV19,CASSMKRTGGTDTQYF,TGTGCCAGTAGTATGAAAAGGACAGGGGGAACAGATACGCAGTATTTT
TRBJ2-1,NA,NA,TRBV6-4,CASSQGPQSYNEQFF,TGTGCCAGCAGTCAGGGGCCCCAATCCTACAATGAGCAGTTCTTC
TRBJ1-3,TRBD1,NA,TRBV4-2,CASSQESPQQGNPGNTIYF,TGTGCCAGCAGCCAAGAGTCCCCACAACAGGGGAATCCTGGAAACACCATATATTTT
TRBJ1-2,TRBD1,NA,TRBV5-1,CASSSTGVAYGYTF,TGCGCCAGCAGCTCGACAGGGGTTGCCTATGGCTACACCTTC
TRBJ2-1,NA,NA,TRBV10-1,CARRYRETTYNEQFF,TGCGCCAGGAGATACAGGGAAACGACCTACAATGAGCAGTTCTTC
TRBJ2-1,NA,NA,TRBV7-9,CASSPGLPEQFF,TGTGCCAGCAGCCCCGGACTACCTGAGCAGTTCTTC
TRBJ1-4,NA,NA,TRBV6-5,CASSYSGYEKLFF,TGTGCCAGCAGTTACTCAGGGTATGAAAAACTGTTTTTT
TRBJ2-7,TRBD1,NA,TRBV27,CASRGQGYYEQYF,TGTGCCAGCCGAGGACAGGGGTACTACGAGCAGTACTTC
TRBJ2-3,TRBD2,NA,TRBV5-1,CASSFAGVGTDTQYF,TGCGCCAGCAGCTTTGCGGGAGTGGGCACAGATACGCAGTATTTT
TRBJ1-1,NA,NA,TRBV28,CASSSLDRMNTEAFF,TGTGCCAGCAGTTCCCTGGACCGTATGAACACTGAAGCTTTCTTT
TRBJ2-1,NA,NA,TRBV5-1,CASGNGRNEQFF,TGCGCCAGCGGGAACGGAAGGAATGAGCAGTTCTTC